The clone carrying this T cell receptor beta chain was counted only a few times. V was trimmed by 1 base and J by 5 bases, leaving 2 bases between them. This CDR3 spans 11 amino acids. The germline gives CDR1 MGHRA, CDR2 YSYEKL. Method: immunoSEQ multiplex PCR; TCRdb's copy keeps in-frame clones and lacks some. The table has more than 60,000 clones, 80% to 85% seen once; the top ten hold 3.5% to 4.5%. This sample is part of a study of OX40 agonist ivuxolimab in advanced cancers. The origin of this receptor is an adult with an advanced solid tumor such as melanoma, head and neck, liver or kidney cancer. This rearrangement joins TRBV4-1 to TRBJ1-1; D is uncertain. Specimen: CD4+ or CD8+ T cells sorted from blood, collected in a trial of the OX40 agonist ivuxolimab. The CDR3 DNA reads TGCGCCAGCAGCCAAGCAACTGAAGCTTTCTTT. It encodes CASSQATEAFF.